One sample yielded the 32 T cell receptor beta chains listed below, sequenced in a study of blood T cells in healthy people across ages. A second about 6 to 12 cycle PCR used barcoded and J-beta primers. TCRdb reprocessed the 5' RACE reads with MiXCR, giving one entry per CDR3 protein. The repertoire holds hundreds of thousands of distinct CDR3 sequences, with under 35% as singletons. The source material was blood. The receptors originated from a woman older than 75 in good health.

This sequence joins TRBV6-5 and TRBJ1-1; 8 positions match TRBD1. Losses at the gene ends were 7 bases for V and 6 bases for J; bases not matched to a gene: 16. Germline CDR1 MNHEY, CDR2 SVGAGI. The CDR3 totals 16 residues. CDR3 loop: CASTPSTGQGAAEAFF. CDR3 DNA sequence: TGTGCCAGCACCCCCTCCACTGGGCAGGGGGCTGCTGAAGCTTTCTTT.

As to this clonotype: A much larger clonotype is one base distant, so this may be a read error. V is TRBV15 and J is TRBJ2-3, with TRBD1 as a possible D gene (6 bases). The CDR3 length is 18 residues. Germline CDR1 and CDR2: LNHNV and YYDKDF (reference sequence). Trimming shortened V by 0 bases and J by 3 bases, and 19 bases separated the two germline ends. As DNA, the CDR3 is TGTGCCACCAGCAGAGAGCACTACAGGGATTCCTCAACAGATACGCAGTATTTT. This gives the protein CATSREHYRDSSTDTQYF.

In this sample, this clonotype turned up a few times. V gene TRBV3-1 combines with J gene TRBJ2-2; 9 bases are a match to TRBD2. The germline gives CDR1 LGHDT, CDR2 YNNKEL (reference sequence). The CDR3 length is 16 residues. V was clipped by 2 bases and J by 4 bases; unmatched bases: 5. The CDR3 DNA is TGTGCCAGCAGCCAACCTAGCGGGGTTGGCACCGGGGAGCTGTTTTTT. Encoded protein: CASSQPSGVGTGELFF.

This clonotype has just a few counts. V and J are TRBV6-1 and TRBJ2-3; TRBD2 matches at 9 bases. V was pared by 7 bases and J by 0 bases, with 5 bases of the junction left unmatched. The CDR3 spans 15 residues. The V gene's germline CDR1 is MNHNS and CDR2 SASEGT. The CDR3 here is CASKRGAPSTDTQYF. CDR3 in DNA: TGTGCCAGCAAGCGGGGGGCCCCTAGCACAGATACGCAGTATTTT.

This clonotype came up many times. The chain carries TRBV5-4 and TRBJ2-1; 12 positions match TRBD2. V shed 5 bases and J 3 bases; nucleotides not matched to a gene: 3. Germline-derived CDR1 and CDR2 are SGHNT and YYREEE (reference sequence). The CDR3 is 15 amino acids. The CDR3 reads CASSLAGGYYNEQFF. In nucleotides, the CDR3 is TGTGCCAGCAGTCTAGCGGGGGGGTACTACAATGAGCAGTTCTTC.

The V and J genes are TRBV20-1 and TRBJ2-5; D ambiguous. The V end lost 0 bases, the J end lost 5 bases, and 16 bases lay between the germline ends. The CDR3 sequence is 15 residues long. CDR1 is DFQATT, CDR2 SNEGSKA, per germline (reference sequence). CDR3 in amino acids: CSARDGTQVRETQYF. DNA for the CDR3: TGCAGTGCTAGAGATGGAACACAAGTGCGGGAGACCCAGTACTTC.

The chain couples TRBV10-3 to TRBJ1-5; no clear D gene. V dropped 2 bases and J dropped 3 bases, with 8 bases sitting between them. The CDR3 length is 14 residues. Per the germline V gene, CDR1 is ENHRY and CDR2 is SYGVKD. This CDR3 is CAISEGRSNQPQHF. The CDR3 DNA is TGTGCCATCAGTGAGGGGAGGTCCAATCAGCCCCAGCATTTT.

At least ten counts were recorded for this clonotype. The rearrangement uses TRBV24-1 and TRBJ2-3; TRBD2 matches at 7 bases. CDR3 length: 12 amino acids. Per germline, CDR1 KGHDR and CDR2 SFDVKD. The J segment lost 14 bases and the V segment lost 3 bases, leaving 7 bases of the junction unmatched. The CDR3 protein is CATSDPGLRAYF. The CDR3 DNA is TGTGCCACCAGTGATCCGGGACTACGCGCGTATTTT.

This clonotype was picked up a small number of times. The V gene is TRBV27, the J gene TRBJ1-2; a possible D gene is TRBD1 (5 bases). The CDR3 is made up of 18 amino acids. The germline V and J ends were trimmed by 2 bases and 4 bases, with 23 bases remaining between them. The germline gives CDR1 MNHEY, CDR2 SMNVEV (reference sequence). The CDR3: CASSLGVRGTSSIYGYTF. The CDR3 DNA reads as TGTGCCAGCAGTTTAGGGGTTCGCGGGACTTCTTCGATCTATGGCTACACCTTC.

V and J are TRBV7-2 and TRBJ1-2; weak D call: TRBD1 (6 bases). Trimming cost V 1 base and J 4 bases, with 10 bases left between them. Germline assignment: CDR1 SGHTA and CDR2 FQGNSA. This CDR3 has 14 residues. CDR3 coding DNA: TGTGCCAGCAGCTTAGATTCAGGGGTCTATGGCTACACCTTC. Amino acids: CASSLDSGVYGYTF.

The chain employs TRBV6-2 or TRBV6-3 and TRBJ2-1, with TRBD1 identical over 8 bases. The CDR3 extends over 15 amino acids. Germline loops: CDR1 MNHEY, CDR2 SVGEGT. V shed 0 bases, J shed 13 bases, and the junction held 11 bases outside the gene matches. The CDR3 nucleotides are TGTGCCAGCAGTTACTCGAGCGCAGGGGGCTATGGACAGTTCTTC. It encodes CASSYSSAGGYGQFF.

In this sample, this clonotype turned up many times. The genes are TRBV12-3 or TRBV12-4 and TRBJ2-2, with unresolved D. V was shortened by 5 bases and J by 6 bases, with 10 bases between the two germline ends. This CDR3 region has 13 residues. The DNA of the CDR3 is TGTGCCAGCAGTACCGTGCCGCCCGGGGAGCTGTTTTTT. The encoded protein is CASSTVPPGELFF.

There are many counts of this clonotype. CDR3 coding DNA: TGTGCCAGCAGGCAACAGGGGAACGGCAATCAGCCCCAGCATTTT. Protein: CASRQQGNGNQPQHF. The rearrangement joins TRBV6-6 to TRBJ1-5, with TRBD1 matching 7 bases. The CDR3 length is 15 residues. The J segment lost 2 bases and the V segment lost 6 bases, leaving 7 bases of the junction unmatched. CDR1 and CDR2 from the germline V gene are MNHNY and SVGAGI (reference sequence).

There are a few counts of this clonotype. This chain uses TRBV27 with TRBJ2-3; no clear D gene. Germline V gene data show CDR1 as MNHEY and CDR2 as SMNVEV (reference sequence). Trimming took off 0 bases at V and 5 bases at J, with 9 bases between the two ends. CDR3 size: 14 residues. In DNA, the CDR3 is TGTGCCAGCAGTTTATCCCCCACGGGAGATACGCAGTATTTT. Protein: CASSLSPTGDTQYF.

Only a few counts were recorded for this clonotype. Being one base from a much bigger clone, this may be a read error. The V gene is TRBV15, the J gene TRBJ2-5, with TRBD2 identical over 8 bases. This CDR3 has 14 amino acids. CDR1 is LNHNV and CDR2 is YYDKDF in the germline V gene (reference sequence). Trimming at V came to 4 bases and at J to 11 bases, leaving 12 bases not matched to a gene. The CDR3 spells CATSTGLAPNEQYF. In DNA, the CDR3 is TGTGCCACCAGCACAGGACTAGCCCCTAATGAGCAGTACTTC.

In regard to this clonotype: A junction boundary mismatches the germline segment, possibly from a read error. The chain uses TRBV3-1 and TRBJ1-2, with D unclear. Germline V lookup: CDR1 LGHDT, CDR2 YNNKEL (reference sequence). The CDR3 runs 16 residues. CDR3 sequence (DNA): TGTGCCAGCAGCCAAGAAGGGTCGTTACGGAACTGTGGCTACACCTTC. This encodes CASSQEGSLRNCGYTF.

In the case of this clonotype: One end of the junction does not line up with germline, which may come from a read error. J is TRBJ2-6 and V is TRBV5-1; 7 bases map to TRBD2. Germline V gives CDR1 SGHRS, CDR2 YFSETQ. The CDR3 totals 16 residues. The CDR3 spells CASSEASGTGASVLTF. The CDR3 DNA sequence: TGCGCCAGCAGCGAAGCGAGCGGGACTGGGGCCAGCGTCCTGACTTTC.

Many counts were recorded for this clonotype. This chain connects TRBV7-2 to TRBJ2-1; no clear D. Germline V CDR1 and CDR2: SGHTA, FQGNSA. Trimming removed 5 bases from V and 7 bases from J, with 12 bases in between. The CDR3 has 13 amino acids. CDR3 residues: CASSHGRGNEQFF. In DNA form, the CDR3 reads TGTGCCAGCAGCCACGGACGAGGAAATGAGCAGTTCTTC.

This clonotype was detected many times. The CDR3 bases are TGTGCCAGCAGAAGCGGGGGTCTTGTTAATGAGCAGTTCTTC. Amino acids: CASRSGGLVNEQFF. The genes are TRBV6-2 or TRBV6-3 and TRBJ2-1, with TRBD2 matching over 8 bases. V shed 6 bases and J 7 bases; nucleotides not matched to a gene: 8. Germline CDR1 MNHEY, CDR2 SVGEGT. The CDR3 sequence is 14 residues long.

A note on this clonotype: This sequence may be a read error, since a much larger clone differs from it by one base. The chain couples TRBV24-1 to TRBJ2-3, with TRBD2 identical over 8 bases. CDR1 and CDR2 from the germline V gene are KGHDR and SFDVKD. The CDR3 runs 15 residues. DNA of the CDR3: TGTCCCACCAGTGACCCGACTAGCGGCACAGATACGCAGTATTTT. Protein product: CPTSDPTSGTDTQYF.

This clonotype was counted at least ten times. The rearrangement joins TRBV29-1 to TRBJ2-1, with 8 bases identical to TRBD2. CDR3 length equals 13 residues. V shed 4 bases and J 6 bases; nucleotides not matched to a gene: 5. CDR1 and CDR2 from the germline V gene are SQVTM and ANQGSEA. CDR3 DNA sequence: TGCAGCGTTGTACGGGGGGGCCTCAATGAGCAGTTCTTC. Residues: CSVVRGGLNEQFF.

The sample holds many counts of this clonotype. CDR3 amino acids: CASSLRQVHNEQFF. For the CDR3, the DNA is TGTGCCAGCAGCCTTAGACAGGTGCACAATGAGCAGTTCTTC. The chain carries TRBV14 and TRBJ2-1; D is possibly TRBD1 (6 bases). Germline V gene data show CDR1 as SGHDN and CDR2 as FVKESK. This CDR3 region has 14 residues. The V and J ends lost 4 bases and 5 bases respectively, with 12 bases between them. Based on the CDR3 plus reference TRBV14 and TRBJ2-1, the full variable domain is EAGVTQFPSHSVIEKGQTVTLRCDPISGHDNLYWYRRVMGKEIKFLLHFVKESKQDESGMPNNRFLAERTGGTYSTLKVQPAELEDSGVYFCASSLRQVHNEQFFGPGTRLTVL.

This clonotype has at least ten counts. This chain connects TRBV27 to TRBJ2-1; 8 bases map to TRBD1. CDR3 length: 16 residues. V shed 7 bases, J shed 2 bases, and the junction held 10 bases outside the gene matches. CDR1 and CDR2 (germline): MNHEY, SMNVEV (reference sequence). The CDR3 loop reads CASTSTGVTAYNEQFF. For the CDR3, the DNA is TGTGCCAGCACCTCGACAGGGGTAACGGCCTACAATGAGCAGTTCTTC.

The gene calls are TRBV10-3 and TRBJ2-7; D unclear. The V end was cut by 6 bases, the J end by 8 bases, with 17 bases between. In germline, CDR1 is ENHRY, CDR2 SYGVKD. This CDR3 has 13 amino acids. The chain's CDR3 is CAIREGQEKKQYF. The CDR3 coding sequence is TGTGCCATCAGGGAAGGTCAGGAAAAAAAGCAGTACTTC.

This clonotype was picked up a small number of times. Given a much more abundant clone one base away, this may be a read error. The chain couples TRBV12-3 or TRBV12-4 to TRBJ2-3; D may correspond to TRBD1 or TRBD2 (6 bases each). The CDR3 spans 15 residues. CDR3 loop: CASSLRGVLGDTEYF. The CDR3, as DNA: TGTGCCAGCAGCCTTAGGGGGGTACTAGGGGATACGGAGTATTTT.

This clonotype occurred a few times. This rearrangement joins TRBV5-1 to TRBJ1-1; D might be TRBD1 (6 bases). The CDR3 loop spans 16 amino acids. Germline CDR1 reads SGHRS; CDR2 reads YFSETQ. Trimming pared 1 base from V and 6 bases from J, leaving 19 bases between. The CDR3 coding sequence is TGCGCCAGCAGCTTGTTTACAGGGCGATCGGAGTCTGAAGCTTTCTTT. This gives the protein CASSLFTGRSESEAFF.

This clonotype has ten or more counts. The rearrangement links TRBV7-2 to TRBJ2-5, with D perhaps TRBD2 (6 bases). Germline values: CDR1 SGHTA, CDR2 FQGNSA. Between the trimmed V and J ends, which lost 1 base and 2 bases, there was a span of 17 bases. CDR3 length equals 17 residues. The CDR3 spells CASSLVRSGGLQETQYF. The DNA for the CDR3 is TGTGCCAGCAGCTTAGTACGTAGCGGAGGCCTTCAAGAGACCCAGTACTTC.

This rearrangement joins TRBV7-2 to TRBJ2-2, with D unclear. The CDR3 extends over 14 amino acids. The germline V and J ends were trimmed by 3 bases and 1 base, with 6 bases remaining between them. In germline, CDR1 is SGHTA, CDR2 FQGNSA. The CDR3 coding sequence is TGTGCCAGCAGCTTTACACGGAACACCGGGGAGCTGTTTTTT. It specifies CASSFTRNTGELFF.

This clonotype was seen many times. The genes are TRBV10-3 and TRBJ1-2; perhaps TRBD1 as D (5 bases). The CDR3 consists of 13 residues. V dropped 7 bases and J dropped 7 bases, with 16 bases sitting between them. Per germline, CDR1 ENHRY and CDR2 SYGVKD. CDR3 protein: CAIKGPGHFGYTF. The CDR3 DNA follows: TGTGCCATCAAAGGGCCAGGGCATTTTGGCTACACCTTC.

This clonotype appeared many times. The V and J genes are TRBV29-1 and TRBJ2-5; possibly TRBD2 for D (6 bases). Germline V gene sequence: CDR1 SQVTM, CDR2 ANQGSEA. This CDR3 region has 15 residues. The ends were cut back, 0 bases at V and 2 bases at J, with 13 bases in the middle. The CDR3 sequence: CSVEEKGLDQETQYF. In DNA, the CDR3 is TGCAGCGTTGAAGAAAAGGGACTTGATCAAGAGACCCAGTACTTC.

This chain uses TRBV20-1 with TRBJ2-2, with D possibly being TRBD1 (6 bases). The CDR3 runs to 14 residues. Germline V gives CDR1 DFQATT, CDR2 SNEGSKA (reference sequence). The germline V and J ends were trimmed by 6 bases and 6 bases, with 17 bases remaining between them. CDR3 DNA: TGCAGTGCCTCGGACAGTGGGGGCCCCGGGGAGCTGTTTTTT. This translates into CSASDSGGPGELFF.

This clonotype was recorded many times. The V and J genes are TRBV10-3 and TRBJ2-3; a possible D gene is TRBD1 (5 bases). Trimming pared 4 bases from V and 3 bases from J, leaving 8 bases between. This CDR3 contains 13 residues. Per germline, CDR1 ENHRY and CDR2 SYGVKD. CDR3 DNA sequence: TGTGCCATCAGTGGGGCAGGGACAGATACGCAGTATTTT. Translated, it gives CAISGAGTDTQYF.